The 25 T cell receptor beta chains presented below share a single source sample, sequenced in a study of blood T cells in healthy people across ages. With a J-beta primer mix and a sample-barcoded 5' primer, a second PCR ran about 7 to 12 cycles. TCRdb recomputed calls from the 5' RACE reads with MiXCR, one row per CDR3 protein. This table has 630,000 or so distinct CDR3 sequences, 32% appearing once. The sample was blood. The receptors were sampled from a woman aged 80 or over in good health.

This clonotype was seen at least ten times. V is TRBV7-6 and J is TRBJ1-1; TRBD1 is a possible D gene (6 bases). V shed 5 bases and J shed 2 bases, with 12 bases lying between them. The germline CDR1 and CDR2 sequences are SGHVS and FNYEAQ. The CDR3 consists of 14 residues. CDR3 coding DNA: TGTGCCAGCAGCACACAGGGTTCCAACACTGAAGCTTTCTTT. This sequence encodes CASSTQGSNTEAFF.

This clonotype was observed many times. The V gene is TRBV15, the J gene TRBJ2-7; 7 bases map to TRBD1. Trimming at V came to 5 bases and at J to 7 bases, leaving 5 bases not matched to a gene. CDR1 LNHNV and CDR2 YYDKDF come from the germline V gene (reference sequence). The CDR3 sequence is 12 residues long. The CDR3 protein is CATSGDSSEQYF. Written as DNA, the CDR3 is TGTGCCACCAGCGGGGACAGTTCGGAGCAGTACTTC.

This clonotype was detected only a few times. This may come from a read error, since a much larger clone is one base off. The rearrangement links TRBV2 to TRBJ2-5; 9 nucleotides line up with TRBD1. This CDR3 is built from 14 residues. Looked up from germline, CDR1 is SNHLY and CDR2 is FYNNEI. V was pared by 3 bases and J by 11 bases, with 10 bases of the junction left unmatched. The CDR3 coding sequence is TGTGCCAGCAGTGAGCACAGGGGGCGAGATGAGCAGTACTTC. This sequence encodes CASSEHRGRDEQYF.

This clonotype showed up many times. The rearrangement joins TRBV20-1 to TRBJ1-5, with 10 nucleotides matching TRBD1. J gave up 0 bases and V 0 bases, and 2 bases lay outside the gene matches. CDR1 and CDR2 from the germline V gene are DFQATT and SNEGSKA (reference sequence). The CDR3 loop spans 16 amino acids. The chain's CDR3 is CSARDRTGGSNQPQHF. Here the CDR3 DNA reads TGCAGTGCTAGAGATAGGACAGGGGGTAGCAATCAGCCCCAGCATTTT.

J is TRBJ2-7 and V is TRBV2, with 8 bases lining up with TRBD2. V shed 4 bases, J shed 0 bases, and the junction held 5 bases outside the gene matches. The CDR3 extends over 15 amino acids. CDR1 and CDR2 from the germline V gene are SNHLY and FYNNEI. CDR3 coding DNA: TGTGCCAGCAGTGCCCAGCGGGGGCACTCCTACGAGCAGTACTTC. Translated, it gives CASSAQRGHSYEQYF.

This clonotype was counted at least ten times. This chain uses TRBV20-1 with TRBJ2-7, with a tentative D call TRBD2 (6 bases). The CDR3 length is 11 residues. Trimming left V 4 bases short and J 7 bases short, with 11 bases between. Germline CDR1 DFQATT, CDR2 SNEGSKA (reference sequence). Here the CDR3 DNA reads TGCAGTGCTATTCATCTAGCGGAGCAGTACTTC. Translating gives CSAIHLAEQYF.

J is TRBJ2-3 and V is TRBV29-1, with TRBD1 identical over 7 bases. V shed 0 bases, J shed 3 bases, and the junction held 9 bases outside the gene matches. The length of the CDR3 is 16 residues. CDR1 is SQVTM, CDR2 ANQGSEA, per germline. The CDR3 DNA reads as TGCAGCGTTGAAGACCAGGACAGGATGGGTACAGATACGCAGTATTTT. It encodes CSVEDQDRMGTDTQYF.

This clonotype was counted only a few times. A much more abundant neighbour one base away suggests this may be a read error. The chain joins TRBV5-1 to TRBJ2-5; the match to TRBD2 covers 11 bases. This CDR3 is 16 amino acids long. CDR1 and CDR2 from the germline V gene are SGHRS and YFSETQ. The trim removed 3 bases at V and 11 bases at J, leaving 15 bases unmatched. The CDR3: CASSSRPSGGTQEQYF. CDR3 sequence (DNA): TGCGCCAGCAGCTCGCGACCTAGCGGGGGGACCCAGGAGCAGTACTTC.

This rearrangement joins TRBV27 to TRBJ1-1, with D perhaps matching TRBD1 (5 bases). Germline V CDR1 and CDR2: MNHEY, SMNVEV (reference sequence). There are 15 residues in the CDR3. Trimming took 6 bases from V and 0 from J, leaving 14 bases between them. The CDR3 DNA is TGTGCCAGCAGAAGAGGGTCCAGGGTGAACACTGAAGCTTTCTTT. Its protein is CASRRGSRVNTEAFF.

This clonotype was seen ten or more times. The rearrangement joins TRBV6-2 or TRBV6-3 to TRBJ1-2; D uncertain. Germline V gene sequence: CDR1 MNHEY, CDR2 SVGEGT. The CDR3 contains 15 residues. With 1 base removed from V and 4 bases from J, the gap between germline ends came to 13 bases. The CDR3 is CASSYYAGSSYGYTF. In DNA form, the CDR3 reads TGTGCCAGCAGTTACTACGCAGGCTCCTCCTATGGCTACACCTTC.

This clonotype came up many times. This chain links TRBV10-3 with TRBJ2-3, with a weak D call TRBD1 (5 bases). The CDR3 sequence is 14 residues long. Between the trimmed V and J ends, which lost 2 bases and 1 base, there was a span of 7 bases. The germline V gene has CDR1 ENHRY and CDR2 SYGVKD. CDR3 DNA: TGTGCCATCAGTGAGATGACAGGCACAGATACGCAGTATTTT. Translation: CAISEMTGTDTQYF.

This clonotype was observed at least ten times. The CDR3 sequence: CASSLAGGPADEQFF. CDR3 coding DNA: TGTGCCAGCAGCTTAGCGGGGGGGCCGGCTGATGAGCAGTTCTTC. This rearrangement joins TRBV7-2 to TRBJ2-1, with D perhaps matching TRBD2 (7 bases). This CDR3 is built from 15 residues. V was pared by 0 bases and J by 8 bases, with 14 bases between. From germline, CDR1 is SGHTA and CDR2 FQGNSA.

This clonotype was seen more than once but under ten times. The chain is built from TRBV9 and TRBJ2-5; D might be TRBD2 (7 bases). The end of the DNA fits TRBJ2-1 better, so the J call may be wrong. The CDR3 loop spans 15 amino acids. Germline V gives CDR1 SGDLS, CDR2 YYNGEE. The CDR3 DNA reads as TGTGCCAGCAGCGTAGCCCCGGGGGGCCAAGAGACCCAGTTCTTC. Translation: CASSVAPGGQETQFF.

The V and J genes are TRBV20-1 and TRBJ2-1, with 14 nucleotides matching TRBD2. Germline CDR1 reads DFQATT; CDR2 reads SNEGSKA (reference sequence). The CDR3 is made up of 18 amino acids. Losses at the gene ends were 3 bases for V and 1 base for J; bases not matched to a gene: 8. The CDR3 DNA is TGCAGTGCTAGCGGGGGACTAGCGGGGGAAATTTCCTACAATGAGCAGTTCTTC. It yields the protein CSASGGLAGEISYNEQFF.

The J gene is TRBJ1-2, the V gene TRBV11-2; no reliable D call. The CDR3 loop spans 13 amino acids. Germline-derived CDR1 and CDR2 are SGHAT and FQNNGV. Deletions cut 4 bases from V and 4 bases from J, with 10 bases between. CDR3 protein: CASSSAGLYGYTF. Written as DNA, the CDR3 is TGTGCCAGCAGCTCAGCCGGGCTCTATGGCTACACCTTC.

This clonotype has ten or more counts. This CDR3 is CASSLEPMGRKNIQYF. CDR3 nucleotides: TGTGCCAGCAGCTTAGAGCCGATGGGGAGGAAAAACATTCAGTACTTC. V is TRBV11-2 and J is TRBJ2-4; D might be TRBD2 (6 bases). CDR3 size: 16 residues. Germline V gives CDR1 SGHAT, CDR2 FQNNGV. Trimming shortened V by 0 bases and J by 4 bases, and 13 bases separated the two germline ends.

This clonotype was seen a single time. The gene calls are TRBV10-3 and TRBJ2-1; 7 nucleotides align to TRBD2. V trimming: 3 bases; J trimming: 1 base; junction bases outside the gene matches: 0. CDR1 and CDR2 (germline): ENHRY, SYGVKD. The length of the CDR3 is 14 residues. CDR3 coding DNA: TGTGCCATCAGTGACGGGGGGTCCTACAATGAGCAGTTCTTC. Its protein is CAISDGGSYNEQFF.

This clonotype has ten or more counts. The rearrangement links TRBV3-1 to TRBJ1-5; 8 bases agree with TRBD1. V trimming: 0 bases; J trimming: 7 bases; junction bases outside the gene matches: 8. The CDR3 covers 16 residues. Germline-derived CDR1 and CDR2 are LGHDT and YNNKEL (reference sequence). CDR3 nucleotides: TGTGCCAGCAGCCAAGAGGGCAGGGGGCTTGGGCAGCCCCAGCATTTT. Amino acids: CASSQEGRGLGQPQHF. Variable domain in full (rest from reference TRBV3-1 and TRBJ1-5): DTAVSQTPKYLVTQMGNDKSIKCEQNLGHDTMYWYKQDSKKFLKIMFSYNNKELIINETVPNRFSPKSPDKAHLNLHINSLELGDSAVYFCASSQEGRGLGQPQHFGDGTRLSIL.

This clonotype was observed at least ten times. V and J are TRBV7-2 and TRBJ2-1; 10 bases are shared with TRBD1. The trim removed 3 bases at V and 10 bases at J, leaving 24 bases unmatched. The CDR3 sequence is 20 residues long. The germline gives CDR1 SGHTA, CDR2 FQGNSA. In DNA, the CDR3 is TGTGCCAGCAGCTTCCGGGACAGGGGATTTCGGCACACGAATGCGTCGGAGCAGTTCTTC. Translation: CASSFRDRGFRHTNASEQFF.

The V gene is TRBV4-1, the J gene TRBJ1-5, with D unresolved. The CDR3 length is 16 residues. Trimming removed 1 base at V and 4 bases at J, with 14 bases between. Germline V lookup: CDR1 MGHRA, CDR2 YSYEKL. The DNA for the CDR3 is TGCGCCAGCAGCCAAGTGAACAGCCCGTTAAATCAGCCCCAGCATTTT. Translated: CASSQVNSPLNQPQHF.

The chain carries TRBV27 and TRBJ1-1, with TRBD1 matching over 7 bases. J was trimmed by 3 bases and V by 8 bases; bases with no gene match: 9. Germline loops: CDR1 MNHEY, CDR2 SMNVEV (reference sequence). This CDR3 has 14 residues. The CDR3 DNA sequence: TGTGCCAGCTCAACAGGGGTTGGGTACACTGAAGCTTTCTTT. Protein sequence: CASSTGVGYTEAFF.

This chain joins TRBV3-1 and TRBJ1-5, with D perhaps TRBD1 (5 bases). The germline CDR1 and CDR2 sequences are LGHDT and YNNKEL (reference sequence). The CDR3 consists of 14 residues. Deletions cut 1 base from V and 6 bases from J, with 10 bases between. In DNA, the CDR3 is TGTGCCAGCAGCCAAGCAGGGTCCAGTCAGCCCCAGCATTTT. Its translation is CASSQAGSSQPQHF.

Ten or more counts support this clonotype. The chain joins TRBV5-6 to TRBJ2-7, with D hard to call. Germline V gives CDR1 SGHDT, CDR2 YYEEEE. Trimming cost V 0 bases and J 0 bases, with 7 bases left between them. The CDR3 covers 14 residues. The CDR3 region is CASSLGYVSYEQYF. The CDR3 DNA follows: TGTGCCAGCAGCTTGGGGTACGTCTCCTACGAGCAGTACTTC.

The chain employs TRBV25-1 and TRBJ2-4, with D unresolved. Germline V lookup: CDR1 MGHDK, CDR2 SYGVNS. The ends were cut back, 4 bases at V and 10 bases at J, with 17 bases in the middle. This CDR3 spans 14 amino acids. The CDR3 region has the DNA TGTGCCAGCAGTGTTCAAGGAAGAGGAGTGATTCAGTACTTC. This translates into CASSVQGRGVIQYF.

The V gene is TRBV11-1, the J gene TRBJ2-2; D is ambiguous. Germline V gives CDR1 SGHAT, CDR2 FQDESV (reference sequence). Trimming left V 3 bases short and J 5 bases short, with 10 bases between. The CDR3 is 14 amino acids. In nucleotides, the CDR3 is TGTGCCAGCAGCTTTCCTATGGGTACCGGGGAGCTGTTTTTT. This translates into CASSFPMGTGELFF.